Listed here is a single TCR beta chain. Its antigen remains unidentified. This sample stems from a study of shared clonotypes between healthy human individuals. Findings and limits, study-wide: With a handful of donors compared, around 4.7% of naive CD4 clonotypes were shared. Only a few donors were included, so the genetic and exposure-history diversity represented was limited. The four-donor shared clonotypes exceeded non-shared clonotypes in generation probability, with non-shared ones scoring lower. Generally, naive subsets came out with larger estimated richness than memory subsets.

V lost 6 bases and J 2 bases, leaving 18 bases between the germline ends. CDR1 is MDHEN, CDR2 SYDVKM, per germline. This CDR3 comprises 16 residues. The method was immunoSEQ multiplex PCR; TCRdb's version includes in-frame clones alone and lacks a portion of them. The sample holds approximately 2.4 million clones; nearly 97% are singletons and the top ten take roughly 0.13%. This sequence joins TRBV28 and TRBJ2-3, with unresolved D. The sequencing input was naive CD4+ T cells sorted from blood. Indicated subset: CD45RA+ positively selected. The receptor comes from a man aged 18 to 30 in good health. CDR3 sequence reads: CASSLLAGLNTDTQYF. In nucleotides, the CDR3 is TGTGCCAGCAGCCTCCTCGCTGGGTTAAACACAGATACGCAGTATTTT.